These 25 T cell receptor beta chains were sequenced from one sample in a study of T cells in Graves' hyperthyroidism and ophthalmopathy. TCR beta CDR3 sequences were amplified from RNA transcripts. The HTBI set primed first-round TCR CDR3 RT-PCR. TCRdb processed the multiplex PCR reads anew with MiXCR; each CDR3 protein has one entry. Counted here are 600,000 to 900,000 distinct CDR3 sequences, about 16% occurring once; the ten biggest clones make up around 8.1%. Sequencing was performed on blood. The receptors come from a man in his late teens or twenties with Graves' hyperthyroidism.

This clonotype was counted many times. The chain couples TRBV28 to TRBJ1-2; maybe TRBD1 (6 bases). The germline gives CDR1 MDHEN, CDR2 SYDVKM. Between the trimmed V and J ends, which lost 6 bases and 4 bases, there was a span of 15 bases. This CDR3 has 14 amino acids. In DNA form, the CDR3 reads TGTGCCAGCAGCCACAAGCAGGGGATCTATGGCTACACCTTC. Translation gives CASSHKQGIYGYTF.

In its sample, this clonotype was seen a few times. This sequence joins TRBV5-1 and TRBJ2-2; unclear D gene. Trimming stripped 6 bases from V and 0 bases from J, with 9 bases between. There are 14 residues in the CDR3. Looked up from germline, CDR1 is SGHRS and CDR2 is YFSETQ. DNA of the CDR3: TGCGCCAGCAAGGTGGATCCGAACACCGGGGAGCTGTTTTTT. Translation: CASKVDPNTGELFF.

This clonotype was seen many times. V gene TRBV28 combines with J gene TRBJ2-1, with 12 bases that match TRBD2. V lost 10 bases and J lost 6; bases outside the gene matches: 16. The CDR3 has 17 residues. Germline V lookup: CDR1 MDHEN, CDR2 SYDVKM. The CDR3 DNA follows: TGTGCCACCGAGACAGGGGCAGGACTAGCGGGAACCAATGAGCAGTTCTTC. This gives the protein CATETGAGLAGTNEQFF.

V is TRBV3-1 and J is TRBJ2-5; no clear D gene. Trimming shortened V by 7 bases and J by 3 bases, and 3 bases separated the two germline ends. This CDR3 region has 10 residues. Germline CDR1 and CDR2: LGHDT and YNNKEL (reference sequence). As DNA, the CDR3 is TGTGCCAGCATTAAAGAGACCCAGTACTTC. Amino acids: CASIKETQYF.

This clonotype was detected many times. The CDR3 DNA sequence: TGCAGCGTTGAAGAAGGACCTCCTGGGACTGAAGCTTTCTTT. Its protein product is CSVEEGPPGTEAFF. The rearrangement joins TRBV29-1 to TRBJ1-1; D is uncertain. CDR1 is SQVTM, CDR2 ANQGSEA, per germline. V shed 0 bases and J shed 5 bases, with 13 bases lying between them. CDR3 length: 14 residues.

About this clonotype: A junction boundary mismatches the germline segment, possibly from a read error. The genes are TRBV7-9 and TRBJ2-7; tentative D call: TRBD1 (5 bases). The germline gives CDR1 SEHNR, CDR2 FQNEAQ (reference sequence). The CDR3 has 14 amino acids. The CDR3 is CAGSSTRQSYEQYF. CDR3 DNA sequence: TGTGCCGGCAGCTCCACGAGACAGAGCTACGAGCAGTACTTC.

CDR3 sequence: CASSQEFEGRTDTQYF. In DNA, the CDR3 is TGCGCCAGCAGCCAAGAATTTGAGGGCCGCACAGATACGCAGTATTTT. The chain uses TRBV4-3 and TRBJ2-3; the D gene is possibly TRBD2 (5 bases). This CDR3 has 16 residues. The V gene's germline CDR1 is LGHNA and CDR2 YSLEER. The V end lost 0 bases, the J end lost 1 base, and 11 bases lay between the germline ends.

This clonotype was counted ten times or more. This sequence joins TRBV28 and TRBJ2-7; D is possibly TRBD2 (6 bases). The length of the CDR3 is 13 residues. With 2 bases removed from V and 4 bases from J, the gap between germline ends came to 9 bases. The V gene's germline CDR1 is MDHEN and CDR2 SYDVKM. The CDR3 here is CASSLVGRYEQYF. CDR3 DNA: TGTGCCAGCAGTTTAGTGGGGAGGTACGAGCAGTACTTC.

This clonotype was recorded a few times. The genes are TRBV19 and TRBJ1-2, with D possibly being TRBD1 (6 bases). Germline V gene data show CDR1 as LNHDA and CDR2 as SQIVND (reference sequence). V was clipped by 5 bases and J by 4 bases, with 14 bases between them. The CDR3 consists of 14 residues. The CDR3 spells CASSPQGGGYGYTF. The CDR3 bases are TGTGCCAGTAGTCCCCAAGGGGGTGGCTATGGCTACACCTTC.

This clonotype was counted only a few times. The chain is built from TRBV28 and TRBJ2-3; TRBD2 aligns across 9 bases. CDR1 is MDHEN and CDR2 is SYDVKM in the germline V gene. The CDR3 is made up of 15 amino acids. The trim removed 5 bases at V and 7 bases at J, leaving 10 bases unmatched. Here the CDR3 reads CASSDSGRGPNTQYF. Written as DNA, the CDR3 is TGTGCCAGCAGTGATAGCGGGAGAGGTCCAAATACGCAGTATTTT.

Of note for this clonotype: The germline gene is not matched at one end of the junction; a read error may be the cause. The chain employs TRBV5-1 and TRBJ2-7; unclear D gene. The length of the CDR3 is 16 residues. In germline, CDR1 is SGHRS, CDR2 YFSETQ. CDR3 loop: CASSLGPAVLSYGQYF. CDR3 nucleotide sequence: TGCGCCAGCAGCTTGGGTCCGGCGGTCCTGTCCTACGGGCAGTACTTC.

This clonotype has more than one count but fewer than ten. A read error is possible here, since a much larger clone lies one base away. The chain joins TRBV7-6 to TRBJ2-5; D is undetermined. CDR1 is SGHVS and CDR2 is FNYEAQ in the germline V gene. The CDR3 has 11 amino acids. V was pared by 5 bases and J by 5 bases, with 6 bases between. CDR3 region: CASSRAETQYF. The CDR3 coding sequence is TGTGCCAGCAGCCGGGCGGAGACCCAGTACTTC. Full variable domain (remainder filled in from reference TRBV7-6 and TRBJ2-5): GAGVSQSPRYKVTKRGQDVALRCDPISGHVSLYWYRQALGQGPEFLTYFNYEAQQDKSGLPNDRFSAERPEGSISTLTIQRTEQRDSAMYRCASSRAETQYFGPGTRLLVL.

In its sample, this clonotype was seen many times. V gene TRBV28 combines with J gene TRBJ1-2; D uncertain. Germline V gives CDR1 MDHEN, CDR2 SYDVKM. Trimming pared 7 bases from V and 2 bases from J, leaving 11 bases between. The CDR3 covers 13 residues. CDR3: CASTPGRNYGYTF. CDR3 nucleotides: TGTGCCAGCACCCCGGGTAGAAACTATGGCTACACCTTC.

This chain links TRBV11-2 with TRBJ2-7, with a weak D call TRBD2 (6 bases). The ends were cut back, 3 bases at V and 3 bases at J, with 15 bases in the middle. From germline, CDR1 is SGHAT and CDR2 FQNNGV. The CDR3 extends over 15 amino acids. The CDR3 DNA follows: TGTGCCAGCAGCTTCGGGAGTAGGCTAGTCTACGAGCAGTACTTC. This sequence encodes CASSFGSRLVYEQYF. Looking up the rest from reference TRBV11-2 and TRBJ2-7 gives the full variable domain: EAGVAQSPRYKIIEKRQSVAFWCNPISGHATLYWYQQILGQGPKLLIQFQNNGVVDDSQLPKDRFSAERLKGVDSTLKIQPAKLEDSAVYLCASSFGSRLVYEQYFGPGTRLTVT.

Many counts were recorded for this clonotype. The chain employs TRBV12-5 and TRBJ2-1, with TRBD2 matching 8 bases. Germline lookup yields CDR1 LGHNT and CDR2 FRNRAP. J was trimmed by 1 base and V by 0 bases; bases with no gene match: 2. This CDR3 spans 16 amino acids. Written as DNA, the CDR3 is TGTGCTAGTGGTTTGGTTGCGGGGGGTTCCTACAATGAGCAGTTCTTC. It encodes CASGLVAGGSYNEQFF.

This clonotype was observed many times. The gene calls are TRBV28 and TRBJ2-1; maybe TRBD2 (5 bases). Trimming removed 4 bases at V and 2 bases at J, with 15 bases between. Germline V gene sequence: CDR1 MDHEN, CDR2 SYDVKM. This CDR3 is built from 16 residues. Here the CDR3 reads CASSWTARPPYNEQFF. The CDR3 coding sequence is TGTGCCAGCAGTTGGACTGCCCGTCCCCCCTACAATGAGCAGTTCTTC.

This chain connects TRBV20-1 to TRBJ2-7, with 7 bases lining up with TRBD2. This CDR3 region has 15 residues. Germline CDR1 reads DFQATT; CDR2 reads SNEGSKA (reference sequence). V was clipped by 0 bases and J by 7 bases; unmatched bases: 12. In DNA, the CDR3 is TGCAGTGCTAGAGATAGGTTGGCGGGAGCAGAAGAGCAGTACTTC. Translated, it gives CSARDRLAGAEEQYF.

This clonotype came up many times. The genes are TRBV20-1 and TRBJ2-5; D ambiguous. CDR1 DFQATT and CDR2 SNEGSKA come from the germline V gene (reference sequence). This CDR3 is 11 amino acids long. With 1 base removed from V and 5 bases from J, the gap between germline ends came to 5 bases. CDR3 protein: CSARAWETQYF. The CDR3 DNA sequence: TGCAGTGCTAGAGCCTGGGAGACCCAGTACTTC.

The sample holds many counts of this clonotype. The genes are TRBV28 and TRBJ2-7, with D perhaps matching TRBD2 (6 bases). The germline gives CDR1 MDHEN, CDR2 SYDVKM. Trimming shortened V by 6 bases and J by 4 bases, and 19 bases separated the two germline ends. The CDR3 covers 15 residues. As DNA, the CDR3 is TGTGCCAGCAGCGCCAGTGGGCGGGGTTCATACGAGCAGTACTTC. This gives the protein CASSASGRGSYEQYF.

The chain links TRBV9 to TRBJ2-3; D might be TRBD2 (5 bases). V lost 2 bases to trimming and J lost 3 bases, with 13 bases between them. The CDR3 sequence is 15 residues long. Germline CDR1 and CDR2: SGDLS and YYNGEE. This CDR3 reads CASSVPGVGTDTQYF. DNA of the CDR3: TGTGCCAGCAGCGTTCCCGGGGTTGGTACAGATACGCAGTATTTT.

V usage is TRBV7-9 and J usage is TRBJ2-7; 11 bases are a match to TRBD2. The junction had 9 bases not matched to a gene; V was cut back by 5 bases and J by 6 bases. CDR3 length: 15 residues. Germline CDR1 and CDR2: SEHNR and FQNEAQ (reference sequence). The CDR3 is CASSLFTSGSPEQYF. The CDR3 DNA follows: TGTGCCAGCAGCCTCTTTACTAGCGGGAGTCCCGAGCAGTACTTC. The variable domain in full, with the rest retrieved from reference TRBV7-9 and TRBJ2-7, is DTGVSQNPRHKITKRGQNVTFRCDPISEHNRLYWYRQTLGQGPEFLTYFQNEAQLEKSRLLSDRFSAERPKGSFSTLEIQRTEQGDSAMYLCASSLFTSGSPEQYFGPGTRLTVT.

The V gene is TRBV6-6, the J gene TRBJ1-6; 7 bases line up with TRBD1. V lost 0 bases to trimming and J lost 7 bases; unmatched junction nucleotides: 6. CDR3 length: 16 residues. Germline V gene sequence: CDR1 MNHNY, CDR2 SVGAGI (reference sequence). Here the CDR3 DNA reads TGTGCCAGCAGTTACTCAGGGACAGCCATGAATTCACCCCTCCACTTT. Amino acids: CASSYSGTAMNSPLHF.

In its sample, this clonotype was seen many times. The V and J genes are TRBV6-1 and TRBJ2-7; 14 bases line up with TRBD2. The CDR3 runs 14 residues. V dropped 8 bases and J dropped 3; count of bases not matched to a gene: 3. The germline CDR1 and CDR2 sequences are MNHNS and SASEGT. CDR3 in amino acids: CASRTSGRFYEQYF. CDR3 in DNA: TGTGCCAGCCGGACTAGCGGGAGGTTCTACGAGCAGTACTTC.

The V gene is TRBV6-1, the J gene TRBJ2-6; either TRBD1 or TRBD2 may fit D (5 bases each). The CDR3 has 15 amino acids. Trimming cost V 3 bases and J 4 bases, with 10 bases left between them. The germline V gene has CDR1 MNHNS and CDR2 SASEGT. As DNA, the CDR3 is TGTGCCAGCAGTGAGGACGGGGCCGGGGCCAACGTCCTGACTTTC. Its translation is CASSEDGAGANVLTF.

This clonotype showed up many times. The chain has TRBV28 and TRBJ2-4; 12 bases line up with TRBD2. The J segment lost 1 base and the V segment lost 3 bases, leaving 10 bases of the junction unmatched. Germline V gene sequence: CDR1 MDHEN, CDR2 SYDVKM. The CDR3 covers 19 residues. CDR3 DNA sequence: TGTGCCAGCAGTTTCCAGCCCCTAGCGGGAGGGCTCGCCAAAAACATTCAGTACTTC. It is translated as CASSFQPLAGGLAKNIQYF.